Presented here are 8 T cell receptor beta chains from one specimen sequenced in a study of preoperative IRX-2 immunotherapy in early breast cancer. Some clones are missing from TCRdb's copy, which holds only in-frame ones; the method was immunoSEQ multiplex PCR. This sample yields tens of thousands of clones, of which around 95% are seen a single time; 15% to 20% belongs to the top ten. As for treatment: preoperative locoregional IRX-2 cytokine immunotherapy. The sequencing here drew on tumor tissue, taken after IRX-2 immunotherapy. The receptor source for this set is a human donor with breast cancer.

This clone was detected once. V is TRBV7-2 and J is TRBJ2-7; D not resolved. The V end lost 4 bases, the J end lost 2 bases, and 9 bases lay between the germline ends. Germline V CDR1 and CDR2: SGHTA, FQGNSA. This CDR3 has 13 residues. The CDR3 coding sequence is TGTGCCAGCAGCTGGTTGGGTGCCTACGAGCAGTACTTC. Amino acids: CASSWLGAYEQYF.

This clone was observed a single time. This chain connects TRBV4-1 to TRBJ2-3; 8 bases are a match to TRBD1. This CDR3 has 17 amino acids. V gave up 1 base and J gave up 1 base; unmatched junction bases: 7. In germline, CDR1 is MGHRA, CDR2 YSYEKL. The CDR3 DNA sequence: TGCGCCAGCAGCCAAGCTCCGTCAGGGGGCCGCACAGATACGCAGTATTTT. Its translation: CASSQAPSGGRTDTQYF.

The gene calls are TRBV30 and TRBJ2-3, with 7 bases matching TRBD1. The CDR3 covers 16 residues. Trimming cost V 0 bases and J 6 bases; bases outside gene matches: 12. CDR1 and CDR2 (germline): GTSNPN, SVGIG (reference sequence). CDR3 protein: CAWSVTRTGLTDTQYF. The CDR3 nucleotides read TGTGCCTGGAGTGTAACCAGGACAGGTTTAACGGATACGCAGTATTTT.

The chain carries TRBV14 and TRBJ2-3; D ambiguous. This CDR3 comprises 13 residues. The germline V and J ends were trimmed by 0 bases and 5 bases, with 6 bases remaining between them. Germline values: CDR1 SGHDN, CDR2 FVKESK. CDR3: CASSQDLGDTQYF. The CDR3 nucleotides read TGTGCCAGCAGCCAAGATCTGGGAGATACGCAGTATTTT.

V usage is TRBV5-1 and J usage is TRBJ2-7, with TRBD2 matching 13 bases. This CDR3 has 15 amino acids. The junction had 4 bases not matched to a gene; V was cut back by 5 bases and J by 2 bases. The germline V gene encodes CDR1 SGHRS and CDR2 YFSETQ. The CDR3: CASSRTSGGAYEQYF. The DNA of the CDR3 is TGCGCCAGCAGTCGGACTAGCGGGGGCGCCTACGAGCAGTACTTC.

The CDR3 DNA sequence: TGTGCCAGCAGCAACCCGGGACTAGCGCGGTCGGGTGAGCAGTTCTTC. Amino acids: CASSNPGLARSGEQFF. The V and J genes are TRBV7-3 and TRBJ2-1; TRBD2 agrees at 10 bases. V lost 5 bases, J lost 9 bases, and 13 bases stayed unmatched. CDR1 is SGHTA and CDR2 is FQGTGA in the germline V gene. The CDR3 is 16 amino acids.

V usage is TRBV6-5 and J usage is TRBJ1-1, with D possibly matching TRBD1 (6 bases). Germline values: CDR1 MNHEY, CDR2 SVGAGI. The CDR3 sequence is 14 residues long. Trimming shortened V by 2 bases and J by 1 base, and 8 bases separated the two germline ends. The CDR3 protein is CASSYQGTNTEAFF. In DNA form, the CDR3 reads TGTGCCAGCAGTTACCAGGGGACGAACACTGAAGCTTTCTTT.

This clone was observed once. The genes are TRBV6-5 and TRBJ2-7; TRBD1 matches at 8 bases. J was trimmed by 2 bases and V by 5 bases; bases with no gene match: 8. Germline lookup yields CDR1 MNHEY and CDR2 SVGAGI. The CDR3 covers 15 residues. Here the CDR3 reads CASSVRLDRAYEQYF. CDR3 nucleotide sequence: TGTGCCAGCAGTGTCCGACTGGACAGGGCCTACGAGCAGTACTTC.